Described below is a single TCR beta chain sequence and its context. The sample is drawn from a study of blood T cell repertoires in COVID-19. The CDR3 loop spans 15 amino acids. Trimming removed 5 bases from V and 5 bases from J, with 18 bases in between. From germline, CDR1 is SGHVS and CDR2 FQNEAQ. Generated by immunoSEQ multiplex PCR, the TCRdb table keeps only in-frame clones and is missing some. The table includes 180,000 or so clones, approximately 82% detected once. Sequenced input: PBMCs or T cells enriched from blood (not recorded which). This chain joins TRBV7-8 and TRBJ2-5; perhaps TRBD1 as D (5 bases). This TCR was sampled from a man over 45 who had recovered from COVID-19. Here the CDR3 DNA reads TGTGCCAGCAGCACGAACACAGGCGAGTCGGAGACCCAGTACTTC. This translates into CASSTNTGESETQYF.